This is a list of T cell receptor beta chains from one sample in a study of T cells after yellow fever vaccination. Each CDR3 protein is one row after TCRdb ran MiXCR on the 5' RACE reads. The sample holds a few hundred thousand distinct CDR3 sequences, 4.1% seen once. Sequences were derived from PBMCs, sampled 5 days after the yellow fever booster vaccination. The receptor source for this set is a young man who received the YFV17D yellow fever vaccine. Both conserved end residues are part of each CDR3. A D gene is named only where the DNA matches it firmly. Only some rows state a clone size, as once, few, many or a class for expanded clones.

D gene: -; J gene: TRBJ2-7; V gene: TRBV7-2; clone size: many; CDR3 protein: CASSFLAVGYEQYF; CDR3 DNA: TGTGCCAGCAGCTTTTTAGCGGTGGGCTACGAGCAGTACTTC
D gene: TRBD2; J gene: TRBJ2-5; V gene: TRBV7-3; clone size: many; CDR3 protein: CASSKGTSGGQETQYF; CDR3 DNA: TGTGCCAGCAGCAAGGGGACTAGCGGGGGTCAAGAGACCCAGTACTTC
D gene: TRBD1; J gene: TRBJ2-6; V gene: TRBV27; clone size: many; CDR3 protein: CASTHDRGGANVLTF; CDR3 DNA: TGTGCCAGCACCCACGACAGGGGTGGGGCCAACGTCCTGACTTTC
D gene: TRBD1; J gene: TRBJ2-7; V gene: TRBV9; clone size: -; CDR3 protein: CASSVVPQGASEQYF; CDR3 DNA: TGTGCCAGCAGCGTAGTTCCCCAGGGGGCAAGCGAGCAGTACTTC
D gene: -; J gene: TRBJ2-2; V gene: TRBV7-8; clone size: many; CDR3 protein: CASSLAYLTGELFF; CDR3 DNA: TGTGCCAGCAGCTTAGCCTACTTGACCGGGGAGCTGTTTTTT
D gene: -; J gene: TRBJ2-3; V gene: TRBV5-6; clone size: -; CDR3 protein: CASSPPAQRPDTQYF; CDR3 DNA: TGTGCCAGCAGCCCCCCTGCACAGCGACCAGATACGCAGTATTTT
D gene: -; J gene: TRBJ2-7; V gene: TRBV30; clone size: few; CDR3 protein: CAWSRSYEQYF; CDR3 DNA: TGTGCCTGGAGTCGGTCCTACGAGCAGTACTTC
D gene: TRBD1; J gene: TRBJ2-7; V gene: TRBV10-3; clone size: -; CDR3 protein: CAISPDRGAYEQYF; CDR3 DNA: TGTGCCATCAGCCCGGACAGGGGAGCCTACGAGCAGTACTTC
D gene: TRBD2; J gene: TRBJ2-1; V gene: TRBV28; clone size: few; CDR3 protein: CASSPASQGGNEQFF; CDR3 DNA: TGTGCCAGCAGTCCCGCGTCGCAGGGAGGGAATGAGCAGTTCTTC
D gene: TRBD1; J gene: TRBJ2-7; V gene: TRBV7-9; clone size: many; CDR3 protein: CASSPDRVASYEQYF; CDR3 DNA: TGTGCCAGCAGCCCTGACAGGGTAGCCTCCTACGAGCAGTACTTC
D gene: -; J gene: TRBJ1-1; V gene: TRBV7-9; clone size: -; CDR3 protein: CASSLAKSYPLGEAFF; CDR3 DNA: TGTGCCAGCAGCTTAGCGAAGTCCTATCCCTTGGGTGAAGCTTTCTTT
D gene: -; J gene: TRBJ1-5; V gene: TRBV2; clone size: few; CDR3 protein: CASGRDPQNQPQHF; CDR3 DNA: TGTGCCAGCGGGAGGGATCCGCAGAATCAGCCCCAGCATTTT
D gene: -; J gene: TRBJ2-1; V gene: TRBV10-3; clone size: many; CDR3 protein: CASLGGSVNEQFF; CDR3 DNA: TGTGCCAGCCTGGGAGGTTCCGTCAATGAGCAGTTCTTC
D gene: TRBD1; J gene: TRBJ1-4; V gene: TRBV18; clone size: few; CDR3 protein: CASSPNRGPTEKLFF; CDR3 DNA: TGTGCCAGCTCACCGAACAGGGGGCCTACTGAAAAACTGTTTTTT
D gene: TRBD2; J gene: TRBJ2-3; V gene: TRBV20-1; clone size: few; CDR3 protein: CSARTPGGPGDTQYF; CDR3 DNA: TGCAGTGCCCGAACCCCGGGGGGGCCCGGAGATACGCAGTATTTT
D gene: -; J gene: TRBJ1-1; V gene: TRBV5-1; clone size: -; CDR3 protein: CASSLALTNTEAFF; CDR3 DNA: TGCGCCAGCAGCTTGGCCCTGACCAACACTGAAGCTTTCTTT
D gene: -; J gene: TRBJ1-3; V gene: TRBV12-3/TRBV12-4; clone size: few; CDR3 protein: CASSLSAQAGNTIYF; CDR3 DNA: TGTGCCAGCAGTTTATCAGCCCAGGCGGGAAACACCATATATTTT
D gene: -; J gene: TRBJ1-5; V gene: TRBV4-3; clone size: -; CDR3 protein: CASSQEQGPQPQHF; CDR3 DNA: TGCGCCAGCAGCCAAGAGCAAGGGCCTCAGCCCCAGCATTTT
D gene: TRBD1; J gene: TRBJ1-2; V gene: TRBV2; clone size: -; CDR3 protein: CASTSGEGAYGYTF; CDR3 DNA: TGTGCCAGCACCTCAGGGGAGGGGGCTTATGGCTACACCTTC
D gene: -; J gene: TRBJ2-3; V gene: TRBV3-1; clone size: -; CDR3 protein: CASSSSGGLETQYF; CDR3 DNA: TGTGCCAGCAGCTCTAGTGGGGGGTTGGAAACGCAGTATTTT
D gene: TRBD2; J gene: TRBJ2-1; V gene: TRBV12-3/TRBV12-4; clone size: -; CDR3 protein: CATRLAGAINEQFF; CDR3 DNA: TGTGCCACCCGACTAGCGGGGGCCATCAATGAGCAGTTCTTC
D gene: -; J gene: TRBJ2-5; V gene: TRBV30; clone size: -; CDR3 protein: CAWNSGAKEETQYF; CDR3 DNA: TGTGCCTGGAACTCAGGGGCCAAGGAAGAGACCCAGTACTTC
D gene: -; J gene: TRBJ2-1; V gene: TRBV29-1; clone size: -; CDR3 protein: CSVAWAVNEQFF; CDR3 DNA: TGCAGCGTTGCTTGGGCGGTCAATGAGCAGTTCTTC
D gene: -; J gene: TRBJ1-1; V gene: TRBV18; clone size: few; CDR3 protein: CASSPEGITEAFF; CDR3 DNA: TGTGCCAGCTCACCCGAGGGGATCACTGAAGCTTTCTTT
D gene: -; J gene: TRBJ2-7; V gene: TRBV29-1; clone size: few; CDR3 protein: CSVETRPGYEQYF; CDR3 DNA: TGCAGCGTTGAAACGCGACCGGGGTACGAGCAGTACTTC
D gene: TRBD2; J gene: TRBJ2-2; V gene: TRBV18; clone size: few; CDR3 protein: CASSLSSGANTGELFF; CDR3 DNA: TGTGCCAGCTCGCTTTCTAGCGGCGCTAACACCGGGGAGCTGTTTTTT
D gene: -; J gene: TRBJ1-3; V gene: TRBV6-5; clone size: few; CDR3 protein: CASSYTNPTDLRGIGRNTIYF; CDR3 DNA: TGTGCCAGCAGTTACACAAATCCGACAGACCTCAGGGGCATCGGTAGGAACACCATATATTTT
D gene: TRBD1; J gene: TRBJ2-3; V gene: TRBV7-9; clone size: -; CDR3 protein: CASSLGTGVSTDTQYF; CDR3 DNA: TGTGCCAGCAGCTTGGGGACAGGAGTCAGCACAGATACGCAGTATTTT
D gene: -; J gene: TRBJ1-5; V gene: TRBV19; clone size: few; CDR3 protein: CASRRTGANQPQHF; CDR3 DNA: TGTGCCAGTCGGAGGACGGGGGCAAATCAGCCCCAGCATTTT
D gene: TRBD1; J gene: TRBJ2-5; V gene: TRBV12-5; clone size: -; CDR3 protein: CASGLGTGGSGTQYF; CDR3 DNA: TGTGCTAGTGGTTTGGGGACAGGGGGCTCTGGGACCCAGTACTTC
D gene: -; J gene: TRBJ1-1; V gene: TRBV21-1; clone size: -; CDR3 protein: CASSKDKPGQNTEAFF; CDR3 DNA: TGTGCCAGCAGCAAAGACAAGCCAGGACAAAACACTGAAGCTTTCTTT
D gene: TRBD2; J gene: TRBJ2-1; V gene: TRBV3-1; clone size: many; CDR3 protein: CASGGGYNEQFF; CDR3 DNA: TGTGCCAGCGGGGGGGGATACAATGAGCAGTTCTTC
D gene: TRBD2; J gene: TRBJ2-5; V gene: TRBV10-3; clone size: few; CDR3 protein: CAISEGLADFQETQYF; CDR3 DNA: TGTGCCATCAGTGAGGGACTAGCGGATTTCCAAGAGACCCAGTACTTC
D gene: TRBD2; J gene: TRBJ2-5; V gene: TRBV7-2; clone size: -; CDR3 protein: CASSGGGGSQETQYF; CDR3 DNA: TGTGCCAGCAGCGGCGGGGGAGGATCTCAAGAGACCCAGTACTTC
D gene: -; J gene: TRBJ2-3; V gene: TRBV27; clone size: -; CDR3 protein: CASANRGDTQYF; CDR3 DNA: TGTGCCAGCGCAAACCGGGGGGATACGCAGTATTTT
D gene: -; J gene: TRBJ2-1; V gene: TRBV18; clone size: -; CDR3 protein: CASSPSQAVYNEQFF; CDR3 DNA: TGTGCCAGCTCACCAAGTCAAGCGGTATACAATGAGCAGTTCTTC
D gene: -; J gene: TRBJ2-5; V gene: TRBV7-9; clone size: many; CDR3 protein: CASSPDRLIQETQYF; CDR3 DNA: TGTGCCAGCAGCCCCGACAGACTCATTCAAGAGACCCAGTACTTC
D gene: -; J gene: TRBJ2-3; V gene: TRBV18; clone size: -; CDR3 protein: CASSPRDEKDTQYF; CDR3 DNA: TGTGCCAGCTCACCCCGGGACGAGAAAGATACGCAGTATTTT
D gene: -; J gene: TRBJ2-3; V gene: TRBV7-3; clone size: -; CDR3 protein: CASGLSSTDTQYF; CDR3 DNA: TGTGCCAGCGGATTGTCTAGCACAGATACGCAGTATTTT
D gene: -; J gene: TRBJ1-6; V gene: TRBV5-6; clone size: many; CDR3 protein: CASSLSLSPLHF; CDR3 DNA: TGTGCCAGCAGCTTGAGTCTCTCACCCCTCCACTTT
D gene: TRBD1; J gene: TRBJ2-3; V gene: TRBV5-5; clone size: -; CDR3 protein: CASSLALTGITDTQYF; CDR3 DNA: TGTGCCAGCAGCTTGGCCCTGACAGGGATAACAGATACGCAGTATTTT
D gene: -; J gene: TRBJ2-3; V gene: TRBV24-1; clone size: few; CDR3 protein: CATSDEVTDTQYF; CDR3 DNA: TGTGCCACCAGTGACGAAGTCACAGATACGCAGTATTTT
D gene: TRBD1; J gene: TRBJ1-2; V gene: TRBV10-2; clone size: -; CDR3 protein: CASSESGTGADGYTF; CDR3 DNA: TGCGCCAGCAGTGAGTCCGGGACAGGCGCGGACGGCTACACCTTC
D gene: TRBD1; J gene: TRBJ2-3; V gene: TRBV5-4; clone size: -; CDR3 protein: CASSLRQGAWDTQYF; CDR3 DNA: TGTGCCAGCAGCCTCAGACAGGGGGCTTGGGATACGCAGTATTTT
D gene: TRBD1; J gene: TRBJ2-1; V gene: TRBV7-8; clone size: -; CDR3 protein: CASSLVRGRDEQFF; CDR3 DNA: TGTGCCAGCAGCTTAGTGAGGGGGCGCGATGAGCAGTTCTTC
D gene: -; J gene: TRBJ2-5; V gene: TRBV5-4; clone size: -; CDR3 protein: CASSYTGSQETQYF; CDR3 DNA: TGTGCCAGCAGCTACACAGGGAGCCAAGAGACCCAGTACTTC